This T cell receptor beta chain was found in a study of CD8 T cells in ankylosing spondylitis. The study, taken as a whole, reports: The study identified a TCR beta motif of about eight highly homologous variants that appeared characteristic of ankylosing spondylitis blood. A CD8+ phenotype characterized the disease-linked clones, which were relatively rare in peripheral blood.

The germline V gene encodes CDR1 DFQATT and CDR2 SNEGSKA (reference sequence). The CDR3 consists of 13 residues. The V gene lost 3 bases and the J gene lost 3 bases, with 9 bases spanning the gap. Quantitative barcoded 5'-RACE was used to prepare TCR beta libraries. TCRdb itself ran the 5' RACE reads through MiXCR, one entry per CDR3 protein. Counted here are 700,000 to 1,000,000 distinct CDR3 sequences, 10% to 15% occurring once; the ten biggest clones make up 0.51%. For this clonotype: What it binds is not known.

Material: blood, either unsorted or a sorted T cell fraction (not recorded which). This TCR was recovered from a male donor with ankylosing spondylitis. This sequence joins TRBV20-1 and TRBJ1-5; D not resolved. In DNA form, the CDR3 reads TGCAGTGCTAGTAGTAGAAACAATCAGCCCCAGCATTTT. This translates into CSASSRNNQPQHF.